Below are 28 T cell receptor beta chains sequenced from a single sample in a study of patients and donors after allogeneic stem cell transplantation. In TCRdb, the RT-PCR reads were re-called with MiXCR into one record per CDR3 protein. Seen here are 30,000 to 40,000 distinct CDR3 sequences, 37% observed once, and the top ten hold over 60%. Sequenced sample: blood, either unsorted or a sorted T cell fraction (not recorded which). The receptor source for this set is a human donor who was either an allogeneic HSCT recipient or a stem cell or donor lymphocyte infusion donor (not recorded which). It is not recorded whose cells these are; they may come from a transplant donor.

The chain links TRBV6-5 to TRBJ1-5, with unresolved D. V dropped 6 bases and J dropped 1 base, with 22 bases sitting between them. Germline CDR1 and CDR2: MNHEY and SVGAGI. The length of the CDR3 is 18 residues. CDR3 amino acids: CASSSGVEGSSSNQPQHF. The CDR3 DNA is TGTGCCAGCAGCTCTGGGGTTGAGGGCAGCTCAAGCAATCAGCCCCAGCATTTT.

The chain has TRBV29-1 and TRBJ2-1; the match to TRBD1 covers 12 bases. Trimming took 6 bases from V and 9 from J; bases not matched to a gene: 6. The germline V gene encodes CDR1 SQVTM and CDR2 ANQGSEA. CDR3 length: 13 amino acids. In nucleotides, the CDR3 is TGCAGCGTCACCGGGACAGGGGGCACTGAGCAGTTCTTC. Its translation: CSVTGTGGTEQFF.

This clonotype was recorded at least ten times. The chain has TRBV6-5 and TRBJ1-2; TRBD1 matches at 9 bases. The CDR3 extends over 14 amino acids. Trimming at V came to 2 bases and at J to 7 bases, leaving 5 bases not matched to a gene. Germline CDR1 MNHEY, CDR2 SVGAGI. CDR3 amino acids: CASSYVGQGFGYTF. In nucleotides, the CDR3 is TGTGCCAGCAGTTACGTGGGACAGGGTTTTGGCTACACCTTC.

This clonotype has just a few counts. The chain is built from TRBV7-8 and TRBJ2-3; the match to TRBD2 covers 13 bases. Unmatched junction bases numbered 5, after V lost 4 bases and J lost 4 bases. This CDR3 region has 16 residues. The germline CDR1 and CDR2 sequences are SGHVS and FQNEAQ. CDR3 in DNA: TGTGCCAGCAGCTACGGACTAGCGGGGGAGGCAGATACGCAGTATTTT. As protein: CASSYGLAGEADTQYF. The full variable domain, its missing parts supplied by reference TRBV7-8 and TRBJ2-3, is GAGVSQSPRYKVAKRGQDVALRCDPISGHVSLFWYQQALGQGPEFLTYFQNEAQLDKSGLPSDRFFAERPEGSVSTLKIQRTQQEDSAVYLCASSYGLAGEADTQYFGPGTRLTVL.

The chain combines TRBV24-1 with TRBJ2-1, with D unclear. V was clipped by 9 bases and J by 0 bases, with 11 bases between them. Germline V CDR1 and CDR2: KGHDR, SFDVKD. This CDR3 has 14 amino acids. The CDR3 DNA is TGTGCCACCTCAGACATTTTCTCCTACAATGAGCAGTTCTTC. Its protein is CATSDIFSYNEQFF.

The V call is TRBV5-1, the J call TRBJ2-7; TRBD2 matches at 8 bases. The trim removed 4 bases at V and 3 bases at J, leaving 3 bases unmatched. Per the germline V gene, CDR1 is SGHRS and CDR2 is YFSETQ. The CDR3 contains 13 residues. The CDR3 DNA is TGCGCCAGCAGCCAAACTAGCGGCTACGAGCAGTACTTC. This encodes CASSQTSGYEQYF.

This sequence joins TRBV7-9 and TRBJ1-1, with D tentatively TRBD1 (5 bases). CDR1 SEHNR and CDR2 FQNEAQ come from the germline V gene (reference sequence). The V and J ends lost 3 bases and 3 bases respectively, with 8 bases between them. The CDR3 contains 13 residues. This CDR3 reads CASSFQGHTEAFF. In DNA form, the CDR3 reads TGTGCCAGCAGCTTTCAGGGTCACACTGAAGCTTTCTTT.

V and J are TRBV5-1 and TRBJ2-7; unclear D gene. Germline CDR1 SGHRS, CDR2 YFSETQ. The CDR3 consists of 9 residues. The V end lost 9 bases, the J end lost 7 bases, and 8 bases lay between the germline ends. CDR3 DNA: TGCGCCAAGGCCCGGGAGCAGTACGTC. This translates into CAKAREQYV.

This clonotype has at least ten counts. V usage is TRBV11-2 and J usage is TRBJ1-3; 9 bases agree with TRBD1. J lost 0 bases, V lost 3 bases, and 3 bases had no gene match. The CDR3 spans 16 residues. Germline lookup yields CDR1 SGHAT and CDR2 FQNNGV. The CDR3 spells CASSLADRGSGNTIYF. CDR3 nucleotide sequence: TGTGCCAGCAGCTTGGCGGACAGGGGCTCTGGAAACACCATATATTTT.

A single count supports this clonotype. The genes are TRBV7-9 and TRBJ2-2; D is unresolved. Trimming cost V 3 bases and J 5 bases, with 4 bases left between them. Germline V gives CDR1 SEHNR, CDR2 FQNEAQ (reference sequence). This CDR3 has 12 amino acids. This chain's CDR3 is CASSFLTGELFF. The CDR3 DNA reads as TGTGCCAGCAGCTTTCTAACCGGGGAGCTGTTTTTT.

The chain carries TRBV29-1 and TRBJ1-1; D is possibly TRBD1 (5 bases). CDR1 is SQVTM, CDR2 ANQGSEA, per germline. The CDR3 spans 14 residues. Trimming stripped 1 base from V and 5 bases from J, with 14 bases between. CDR3 amino acids: CSVEGVKGITEAFF. The CDR3 DNA reads TGCAGCGTTGAAGGAGTGAAGGGGATTACTGAAGCTTTCTTT.

Here the CDR3 reads CATSDFSGNEQFF. The CDR3 DNA sequence: TGTGCCACCAGTGATTTTTCGGGCAATGAGCAGTTCTTC. V is TRBV24-1 and J is TRBJ2-1, with D unclear. The CDR3 contains 13 residues. The V gene lost 1 base and the J gene lost 6 bases, with 6 bases spanning the gap. Germline V gene sequence: CDR1 KGHDR, CDR2 SFDVKD.

There are many counts of this clonotype. The chain employs TRBV12-3 or TRBV12-4 and TRBJ1-2, with D perhaps matching TRBD1 (5 bases). The CDR3 is 13 amino acids. V was cut by 3 bases and J by 4 bases, with 9 bases left in between. DNA of the CDR3: TGTGCCAGCAGTTTCGTCAGGGTCTATGGCTACACCTTC. Its protein product is CASSFVRVYGYTF.

This clonotype was counted between two and nine times. The V and J genes are TRBV29-1 and TRBJ1-2, with D possibly being TRBD1 (5 bases). The V gene's germline CDR1 is SQVTM and CDR2 ANQGSEA. The V end lost 3 bases, the J end lost 5 bases, and 10 bases lay between the germline ends. CDR3 length: 12 residues. The DNA for the CDR3 is TGCAGCGTTGACGGGGCGGTTTATGGCTACACCTTC. Its protein product is CSVDGAVYGYTF.

The rearrangement links TRBV12-3 or TRBV12-4 to TRBJ2-3; D perhaps matches TRBD1 (5 bases). The CDR3 sequence is 15 residues long. V lost 3 bases, J lost 6 bases, and 16 bases lay in between. CDR3 loop: CASSFWGPVRDTQYF. CDR3 sequence (DNA): TGTGCCAGCAGTTTCTGGGGCCCCGTCCGGGATACGCAGTATTTT.

The chain couples TRBV29-1 to TRBJ2-7; no definite D call. Germline-derived CDR1 and CDR2 are SQVTM and ANQGSEA. Trimming removed 4 bases from V and 2 bases from J, with 6 bases in between. The CDR3 length is 11 residues. In DNA form, the CDR3 reads TGCAGCGTTGGCCAGCCCTACGAGCAGTACTTC. Amino acid sequence: CSVGQPYEQYF.

This clonotype occurred a few times. The rearrangement uses TRBV5-5 and TRBJ1-1; D gene ambiguous. Trimming pared 4 bases from V and 3 bases from J, leaving 10 bases between. The germline V gene has CDR1 SGHKS and CDR2 YYEKEE (reference sequence). CDR3 length: 13 amino acids. This chain's CDR3 is CASSPYWDTEAFF. CDR3 DNA sequence: TGTGCCAGCAGCCCCTACTGGGACACTGAAGCTTTCTTT.

This sequence joins TRBV6-5 and TRBJ1-2, with a weak D call TRBD1 (5 bases). From germline, CDR1 is MNHEY and CDR2 SVGAGI. The CDR3 is made up of 13 amino acids. Trimming left V 5 bases short and J 8 bases short, with 15 bases between. The CDR3 nucleotides read TGTGCCAGCAGTACTCTTGCAGGGTCCGGCTACACCTTC. Translated: CASSTLAGSGYTF.

Only a few counts were recorded for this clonotype. This chain joins TRBV14 and TRBJ2-3; D not certain. The CDR3 length is 15 residues. The V end lost 2 bases, the J end lost 2 bases, and 11 bases lay between the germline ends. CDR1 is SGHDN and CDR2 is FVKESK in the germline V gene. For the CDR3, the DNA is TGTGCCAGCAGCCAAAAACTGGCTTACACAGATACGCAGTATTTT. It yields the protein CASSQKLAYTDTQYF.

The chain has TRBV2 and TRBJ2-7; the D gene is possibly TRBD1 (5 bases). Germline CDR1 SNHLY, CDR2 FYNNEI. This CDR3 contains 14 residues. Trimming removed 4 bases at V and 0 bases at J, with 10 bases between. In DNA form, the CDR3 reads TGTGCCAGCAGTGGAACAGGCCGCTCCTACGAGCAGTACGTC. Its translation: CASSGTGRSYEQYV.

The rearrangement links TRBV6-1 to TRBJ1-6; D gene ambiguous. Trimming pared 11 bases from V and 5 bases from J, leaving 16 bases between. CDR1 and CDR2 (germline): MNHNS, SASEGT. The length of the CDR3 is 14 residues. CDR3: CARAVAADNSPLHF. The CDR3 region has the DNA TGTGCCCGGGCTGTGGCCGCTGATAATTCACCCCTCCACTTT.

CDR3 DNA sequence: TGCGCCAGCAGCTTAGGGATCAACTATGGCTACACCTTC. Translating gives CASSLGINYGYTF. The chain combines TRBV5-1 with TRBJ1-2; D is undetermined. Germline-derived CDR1 and CDR2 are SGHRS and YFSETQ. V lost 2 bases and J 2 bases, leaving 7 bases between the germline ends. This CDR3 comprises 13 residues.

This clonotype has just a few counts. The J gene is TRBJ1-6, the V gene TRBV28, with D possibly being TRBD1 (6 bases). The CDR3 extends over 15 amino acids. Germline lookup yields CDR1 MDHEN and CDR2 SYDVKM. Trimming cost V 2 bases and J 5 bases, with 10 bases left between them. CDR3 DNA sequence: TGTGCCAGCAGTTTACCTGGACAGAATAATTCACCCCTCCACTTT. This gives the protein CASSLPGQNNSPLHF.

This chain uses TRBV7-2 with TRBJ2-3; TRBD2 might be the D (7 bases). CDR1 and CDR2 (germline): SGHTA, FQGNSA. This CDR3 contains 14 residues. V gave up 4 bases and J gave up 8 bases, with 16 bases separating them. Here the CDR3 reads CASSSRGGGGTQYF. CDR3 coding DNA: TGTGCCAGCAGCTCACGAGGCGGGGGCGGTACGCAGTATTTT.

This rearrangement joins TRBV7-8 to TRBJ1-1; D remains ambiguous. The ends were cut back, 7 bases at V and 10 bases at J, with 19 bases in the middle. The germline V gene has CDR1 SGHVS and CDR2 FQNEAQ. This CDR3 is 13 amino acids long. CDR3 in amino acids: CASTLRTGLRAFF. CDR3 coding DNA: TGTGCCAGCACCCTTAGGACCGGGCTAAGAGCTTTCTTT.

This clonotype has just one count. The chain recombines TRBV20-1 with TRBJ1-1; D might be TRBD1 (5 bases). Germline loops: CDR1 DFQATT, CDR2 SNEGSKA (reference sequence). V gave up 3 bases and J gave up 1 base, with 12 bases separating them. This CDR3 region has 14 residues. CDR3 protein: CSASGTGGNTEAFF. The DNA of the CDR3 is TGCAGTGCTAGTGGGACCGGGGGGAACACTGAAGCTTTCTTT.

The gene calls are TRBV5-1 and TRBJ2-3; D is unresolved. V shed 6 bases and J shed 5 bases, with 7 bases lying between them. From germline, CDR1 is SGHRS and CDR2 YFSETQ. The CDR3 covers 11 residues. The CDR3 sequence is CASNLGDTQYF. DNA for the CDR3: TGCGCCAGCAATCTAGGAGATACGCAGTATTTT.

This clonotype was seen only a few times. This rearrangement joins TRBV5-5 to TRBJ2-7, with D hard to call. The CDR3 spans 12 residues. Germline-derived CDR1 and CDR2 are SGHKS and YYEKEE (reference sequence). The ends were cut back, 5 bases at V and 3 bases at J, with 9 bases in the middle. The CDR3 DNA reads TGTGCCAGCAGAGGGCAGGACTACGAGCAGTACTTC. It is translated as CASRGQDYEQYF. Supplemented by reference TRBV5-5 and TRBJ2-7, the full variable domain reads DAGVTQSPTHLIKTRGQQVTLRCSPISGHKSVSWYQQVLGQGPQFIFQYYEKEERGRGNFPDRFSARQFPNYSSELNVNALLLGDSALYLCASRGQDYEQYFGPGTRLTVT.